The 21 T cell receptor beta chains below come from one sample, sequenced in a study of T cells in Graves' hyperthyroidism and ophthalmopathy. Amplification targeted TCR beta CDR3 regions from RNA transcripts. Researchers ran a first-round RT-PCR on the TCR CDR3 using the HTBI primer set. TCRdb reanalysed the multiplex PCR reads using MiXCR and keeps one entry per CDR3 protein. The sample consists of roughly 500,000 distinct CDR3 sequences, 15% to 20% of them appearing once. The sequencing sample was made of blood. Source of these receptors: a woman aged 25 to 39 with Graves' ophthalmopathy.

This clonotype was detected a few times. This chain connects TRBV11-2 to TRBJ2-1, with D uncertain. Germline CDR1 reads SGHAT; CDR2 reads FQNNGV. Trimming removed 5 bases at V and 5 bases at J, with 19 bases between. There are 16 residues in the CDR3. CDR3 in amino acids: CASSPTTLVPNNEQFF. DNA of the CDR3: TGTGCCAGCAGCCCCACCACTCTAGTGCCAAACAATGAGCAGTTCTTC.

Comments on this clonotype: Germline is not matched at one junction end, which may reflect a read error. The chain has TRBV11-2 and TRBJ1-4; possibly TRBD1 for D (6 bases). CDR1 is SGHAT, CDR2 FQNNGV, per germline. This CDR3 is built from 14 residues. The CDR3 bases are TGTGCCAGCCGCTTGGGCAACAGGGACGAAAAACTGTTTTTT. Amino acid sequence: CASRLGNRDEKLFF.

This clonotype was recorded at least ten times. The chain carries TRBV12-3 or TRBV12-4 and TRBJ2-7, with a weak D call TRBD1 (5 bases). CDR3 size: 14 residues. V lost 3 bases and J 0 bases, leaving 9 bases between the germline ends. CDR3 protein: CASSFMDNSYEQYF. Here the CDR3 DNA reads TGTGCCAGCAGTTTTATGGACAACTCCTACGAGCAGTACTTC.

This clonotype was recorded at least ten times. The V and J genes are TRBV30 and TRBJ1-4; TRBD1 agrees at 8 bases. V lost 4 bases, J lost 6 bases, and 4 bases stayed unmatched. In germline, CDR1 is GTSNPN, CDR2 SVGIG (reference sequence). The CDR3 length is 13 residues. CDR3 protein: CAWTPGQDEKLFF. The DNA for the CDR3 is TGTGCCTGGACCCCGGGACAGGATGAAAAACTGTTTTTT.

In this sample, this clonotype turned up many times. The V call is TRBV27, the J call TRBJ2-1, with 10 bases aligning to TRBD2. V dropped 5 bases and J dropped 3; count of bases not matched to a gene: 4. The CDR3 sequence is 15 residues long. Per germline, CDR1 MNHEY and CDR2 SMNVEV (reference sequence). Here the CDR3 DNA reads TGTGCCAGCAGTGGGAGCGGGGGGGTCTACAATGAGCAGTTCTTC. It is translated as CASSGSGGVYNEQFF.

In this sample, this clonotype turned up a few times. The J gene is TRBJ2-7, the V gene TRBV28; unclear D gene. CDR3 length: 13 residues. Germline V CDR1 and CDR2: MDHEN, SYDVKM. The V end lost 3 bases, the J end lost 6 bases, and 12 bases lay between the germline ends. CDR3 DNA: TGTGCCAGCAGTTTCCAGGTATCGAGCGAGCAGTACTTC. As protein: CASSFQVSSEQYF.

In its sample, this clonotype was seen a few times. The chain recombines TRBV5-1 with TRBJ2-7, with a tentative D call TRBD2 (5 bases). CDR1 and CDR2 from the germline V gene are SGHRS and YFSETQ. The CDR3 is made up of 14 amino acids. V was trimmed by 0 bases and J by 5 bases, leaving 12 bases between them. The CDR3 sequence is CASSLELARHEQYF. CDR3 in DNA: TGCGCCAGCAGCTTGGAATTAGCGAGGCACGAGCAGTACTTC.

This clonotype has at least ten counts. This rearrangement joins TRBV3-1 to TRBJ1-3; 8 bases agree with TRBD1. CDR1 and CDR2 (germline): LGHDT, YNNKEL (reference sequence). The junction had 3 bases not matched to a gene; V was cut back by 4 bases and J by 1 base. The CDR3 is 15 residues long. CDR3 in DNA: TGTGCCAGCAGCCGCCGACAGGGGTCTGGAAACACCATATATTTT. It translates to CASSRRQGSGNTIYF.

This clonotype has at least ten counts. This chain links TRBV6-2 or TRBV6-3 with TRBJ1-1, with a weak D call TRBD1 (6 bases). There are 14 residues in the CDR3. The germline CDR1 and CDR2 sequences are MNHEY and SVGEGT. The V end was cut by 4 bases, the J end by 7 bases, with 16 bases between. The CDR3 coding sequence is TGTGCCAGCAGTTCCATCAACAGGGCTAGTGAAGCTTTCTTT. Protein: CASSSINRASEAFF.

This clonotype appeared a few times. J is TRBJ1-1 and V is TRBV5-6; D is undetermined. The V end was cut by 0 bases, the J end by 1 base, with 19 bases between. The germline gives CDR1 SGHDT, CDR2 YYEEEE. This CDR3 is 18 amino acids long. CDR3 DNA: TGTGCCAGCAGCTTGGCCCCCGGCAAACAGAAACCGAACACTGAAGCTTTCTTT. It codes for CASSLAPGKQKPNTEAFF.

This clonotype was recorded at least ten times. No DNA is shown, since the ends of the CDR3 on it are uncertain; the CDR3 is the one TCRdb lists. V is TRBV28 and J is TRBJ2-5. The CDR3 sequence runs 14 residues, both termini included. The V gene's germline CDR1 is MDHEN and CDR2 SYDVKM. CDR3 sequence reads: CASSSSTSQETQYF.

This clonotype has ten or more counts. This chain links TRBV28 with TRBJ1-1; the D gene is possibly TRBD1 (5 bases). The V gene lost 6 bases and the J gene lost 5 bases, with 16 bases spanning the gap. Per germline, CDR1 MDHEN and CDR2 SYDVKM. This CDR3 has 14 amino acids. This chain's CDR3 is CASSLGGRRTEAFF. In DNA form, the CDR3 reads TGTGCCAGCAGCCTGGGGGGAAGAAGGACTGAAGCTTTCTTT.

This clonotype was seen ten or more times. This chain connects TRBV7-8 to TRBJ2-5; TRBD1 aligns across 9 bases. The CDR3 consists of 16 residues. J was trimmed by 1 base and V by 5 bases; bases with no gene match: 8. Germline CDR1 SGHVS, CDR2 FQNEAQ. Here the CDR3 DNA reads TGTGCCAGCAGCGTTACAGGGGGCGCCCGCCAAGAGACCCAGTACTTC. Protein product: CASSVTGGARQETQYF.

This clonotype occurred many times. The chain recombines TRBV6-2 or TRBV6-3 with TRBJ1-1, with 10 positions matching TRBD1. V gave up 2 bases and J gave up 4 bases; unmatched junction bases: 4. CDR3 length equals 15 residues. Germline-derived CDR1 and CDR2 are MNHEY and SVGEGT. CDR3 in amino acids: CASSYGDRGGTEAFF. The CDR3 region has the DNA TGTGCCAGCAGTTACGGGGACAGGGGAGGCACTGAAGCTTTCTTT.

This chain links TRBV19 with TRBJ2-5; D gene unclear. Germline-derived CDR1 and CDR2 are LNHDA and SQIVND (reference sequence). The CDR3 has 15 residues. V lost 5 bases to trimming and J lost 1 base, with 14 bases between them. The CDR3 region has the DNA TGTGCCAGTAGTTTGGCGCCCGTCGCCCAAGAGACCCAGTACTTC. Translation: CASSLAPVAQETQYF.

The chain recombines TRBV14 with TRBJ2-7; TRBD2 is a possible D gene (6 bases). Trimming shortened V by 1 base and J by 2 bases, and 12 bases separated the two germline ends. CDR3 length: 15 amino acids. From germline, CDR1 is SGHDN and CDR2 FVKESK. The DNA of the CDR3 is TGTGCCAGCAGCCAAGTGGGGGGTTGGGCCTACGAGCAGTACTTC. It encodes CASSQVGGWAYEQYF.

This chain links TRBV12-3 or TRBV12-4 with TRBJ2-1, with a possible D match to TRBD2 (6 bases). Trimming removed 5 bases from V and 10 bases from J, with 24 bases in between. The CDR3 runs to 16 residues. The CDR3 region has the DNA TGTGCCAGCAGTCCGCAGGCGGCGGGGCCGGTCGACGAGCAGTTCTTC. Translating gives CASSPQAAGPVDEQFF.

The table lists this clonotype with a few counts. J is TRBJ2-7 and V is TRBV20-1; 11 nucleotides line up with TRBD2. The CDR3 extends over 12 amino acids. Germline assignment: CDR1 DFQATT and CDR2 SNEGSKA (reference sequence). CDR3: CRIAGGSYEQYF. CDR3 coding DNA: TGCAGAATAGCGGGAGGGAGCTACGAGCAGTACTTC.

The sample holds many counts of this clonotype. The chain is built from TRBV6-2 or TRBV6-3 and TRBJ2-7; 9 bases are a match to TRBD2. This CDR3 contains 15 residues. In germline, CDR1 is MNHEY, CDR2 SVGEGT. V trimming: 7 bases; J trimming: 2 bases; junction bases outside the gene matches: 9. The CDR3 bases are TGTGCCAGCATTCCAGGGACTAGCAGAACCTACGAGCAGTACTTC. Translation gives CASIPGTSRTYEQYF.

This clonotype has ten or more counts. The rearrangement joins TRBV4-3 to TRBJ2-7; possible D gene TRBD1, 5 bases. Per germline, CDR1 LGHNA and CDR2 YSLEER. Trimming shortened V by 0 bases and J by 5 bases, and 11 bases separated the two germline ends. The CDR3 extends over 14 amino acids. CDR3 sequence: CASSQEVGLHEQYF. The CDR3 DNA reads as TGCGCCAGCAGCCAAGAGGTGGGGCTCCACGAGCAGTACTTC.

This clonotype has only a few counts. The V and J genes are TRBV28 and TRBJ2-4; 7 nucleotides align to TRBD1. Germline V gives CDR1 MDHEN, CDR2 SYDVKM. The ends lost 5 bases at V and 1 base at J; junction bases unmatched: 2. CDR3 length: 14 residues. The DNA for the CDR3 is TGTGCCAGCAGTCAACAGGGGGCCAAAAACATTCAGTACTTC. Residues: CASSQQGAKNIQYF.